These 13 T cell receptor beta chains share one sample of origin, sequenced in a study of PD-L1 blockade in urothelial cancer (dated 2017 in TCRdb). The intended sense of this specimen's time point label: peripheral blood 6 weeks after treatment start. Receptors were amplified or captured by the immunoSEQ multiplex PCR assay. TCRdb took this table from immuneACCESS and kept in-frame rearrangements with V and J called. Such tables lack part of the clones; where checked against another copy, unresolved V genes explain under half of the gap, and the rest is unexplained. Across this sample there are around 110,000 clones, with around 89% seen only once. Together, the top ten hold more than 1.5% of the sample. The material sequenced was PBMCs, taken around atezolizumab (anti-PD-L1) treatment. These receptors were obtained from a man aged 60 to 75 with urothelial cancer.

V and J are TRBV4-2 and TRBJ2-1, with D hard to call. From germline, CDR1 is LGHNA and CDR2 YNFKEQ. Trimming cost V 0 bases and J 0 bases, with 6 bases left between them. This CDR3 region has 15 residues. CDR3 bases: TGTGCCAGCAGCCAAGACAGGCCCTCCTACAATGAGCAGTTCTTC. This encodes CASSQDRPSYNEQFF.

V and J are TRBV29-1 and TRBJ2-1; unclear D gene. Trimming removed 2 bases from V and 8 bases from J, with 10 bases in between. The germline V gene has CDR1 SQVTM and CDR2 ANQGSEA. The CDR3 has 12 amino acids. CDR3 bases: TGCAGCGTTGAAATTCCCCTCGATGAGCAGTTCTTC. Its translation: CSVEIPLDEQFF.

The count of this clone is one. V is TRBV7-2 and J is TRBJ2-7; 7 bases fit TRBD1. This CDR3 has 15 residues. Trimming took 5 bases from V and 5 from J; bases not matched to a gene: 12. Germline V gene sequence: CDR1 SGHTA, CDR2 FQGNSA. CDR3: CASSRSRDSIHEQYF. CDR3 bases: TGTGCCAGCAGCCGGAGTAGGGACAGCATCCACGAGCAGTACTTC. The full variable domain, completed using reference TRBV7-2 and TRBJ2-7, is GAGVSQSPSNKVTEKGKDVELRCDPISGHTALYWYRQSLGQGLEFLIYFQGNSAPDKSGLPSDRFSAERTGGSVSTLTIQRTQQEDSAVYLCASSRSRDSIHEQYFGPGTRLTVT.

The gene calls are TRBV5-4 and TRBJ2-7, with D possibly matching TRBD2 (6 bases). The CDR3 runs 14 residues. Germline V gene lookup returns CDR1 SGHNT and CDR2 YYREEE (reference sequence). Trimming cost V 2 bases and J 0 bases, with 9 bases left between them. Here the CDR3 reads CASSLLAGSYEQYF. In DNA form, the CDR3 reads TGTGCCAGCAGCTTACTAGCAGGCTCCTACGAGCAGTACTTC.

In its sample, this clone was seen a few times. The chain links TRBV6-6 to TRBJ2-3, with 8 bases that match TRBD2. CDR3 length equals 15 residues. Germline assignment: CDR1 MNHNY and CDR2 SVGAGI (reference sequence). J gave up 5 bases and V 3 bases, and 7 bases lay outside the gene matches. The CDR3 loop reads CASSYTSGPLDTQYF. CDR3 nucleotide sequence: TGTGCCAGCAGTTATACTAGCGGCCCTCTAGATACGCAGTATTTT.

This clone appeared a few times. The CDR3 does not close with the conserved phenylalanine or tryptophan, likely indicating a read error. The DNA is omitted, as the CDR3 cannot be located on it reliably, and the CDR3 follows TCRdb's listing. The chain is built from TRBV7-9 and TRBJ1-1; no check of the table's D call, TRBD1, against the DNA was made. The CDR3 has 9 amino acids, counting both end residues. The germline gives CDR1 SEHNR, CDR2 FQNEAQ (reference sequence). The chain's CDR3 is CASSPGQGV.

This rearrangement joins TRBV14 to TRBJ1-4; 7 bases line up with TRBD1. Germline CDR1 SGHDN, CDR2 FVKESK. The CDR3 extends over 14 amino acids. V dropped 6 bases and J dropped 7; count of bases not matched to a gene: 8. The CDR3 bases are TGTGCCAGCAGTCTCCGGGACAGTGGTGAAAAACTGTTTTTT. The encoded protein is CASSLRDSGEKLFF.

The chain has TRBV28 and TRBJ1-5; D may be TRBD1 (5 bases). In germline, CDR1 is MDHEN, CDR2 SYDVKM. This CDR3 is built from 14 residues. V was cut by 8 bases and J by 1 base, with 12 bases left in between. The CDR3 DNA is TGTGCCAGCGATCAGGGTCAGAGCAATCAGCCCCAGCATTTT. Residues: CASDQGQSNQPQHF. Supplemented by reference TRBV28 and TRBJ1-5, the full variable domain reads DVKVTQSSRYLVKRTGEKVFLECVQDMDHENMFWYRQDPGLGLRLIYFSYDVKMKEKGDIPEGYSVSREKKERFSLILESASTNQTSMYLCASDQGQSNQPQHFGDGTRLSIL.

CDR3 sequence: CASSLDPPRPPNYGYTF. In nucleotides, the CDR3 is TGTGCCAGCAGTTTGGATCCCCCCAGGCCCCCTAACTATGGCTACACCTTC. This chain links TRBV28 with TRBJ1-2; D gene unclear. Trimming stripped 3 bases from V and 0 bases from J, with 17 bases between. CDR1 is MDHEN and CDR2 is SYDVKM in the germline V gene. CDR3 length: 17 amino acids.

This clone has only one observation. This sequence joins TRBV5-4 and TRBJ2-2, with 9 bases fitting TRBD2. The CDR3 length is 16 residues. V shed 2 bases, J shed 4 bases, and the junction held 6 bases outside the gene matches. Germline V gene sequence: CDR1 SGHNT, CDR2 YYREEE (reference sequence). The DNA for the CDR3 is TGTGCCAGCAGCTTTGGCGGGAGGGCCTTCACCGGGGAGCTGTTTTTT. Encoded protein: CASSFGGRAFTGELFF. Variable domain in full (rest from reference TRBV5-4 and TRBJ2-2): ETGVTQSPTHLIKTRGQQVTLRCSSQSGHNTVSWYQQALGQGPQFIFQYYREEENGRGNFPPRFSGLQFPNYSSELNVNALELDDSALYLCASSFGGRAFTGELFFGEGSRLTVL.

The rearrangement uses TRBV5-1 and TRBJ2-3; 8 bases line up with TRBD2. Trimming at V came to 1 base and at J to 3 bases, leaving 13 bases not matched to a gene. The CDR3 contains 18 residues. Germline CDR1 reads SGHRS; CDR2 reads YFSETQ. The CDR3 reads CASSLNPGTSGGTDTQYF. DNA of the CDR3: TGCGCCAGCAGCTTGAATCCCGGGACTAGTGGTGGGACAGATACGCAGTATTTT.

The rearrangement links TRBV6-1 to TRBJ2-7; unclear D gene. V lost 8 bases to trimming and J lost 3 bases, with 20 bases between them. Germline CDR1 reads MNHNS; CDR2 reads SASEGT. The CDR3 consists of 15 residues. In nucleotides, the CDR3 is TGTGCCAGCCGATCTGGCGGCTTAACCCTCTACGAGCAGTACTTC. Its translation is CASRSGGLTLYEQYF.

The rearrangement links TRBV21-1 to TRBJ1-2. TRBV21-1 is described as a pseudogene. CDR3 size: 12 residues. CDR3: CAALSPGDGYTF. The CDR3 coding sequence is TGTGCCGCCCTAAGCCCGGGGGATGGCTACACCTTC.